This T cell receptor beta chain was retrieved from a study of T cell responses to AZD1222 COVID-19 vaccine. Whole-study findings and limits: Sampling that yielded the repertoires occurred only after the peak T cell response.

CDR3 length: 17 amino acids. Germline lookup yields CDR1 SEHNR and CDR2 FQNEAQ (reference sequence). Repertoires were generated with immunoSEQ multiplex PCR, while TCRdb's copy carries only in-frame clones and drops some. The sample includes roughly 120,000 clones, 70% to 90% of them seen just once. Worth noting for this clone: Its antigen is not known. Its ends do not fully match the called genes, so a read error is possible.

Specimen: peripheral blood, collected on day 0 of AZD1222 vaccination. The sequence came from an adult in good health. The J gene is TRBJ1-5, the V gene TRBV7-9; no clear D gene. The CDR3 sequence is CASSLAGIREAKQPQHF. CDR3 sequence (DNA): TGTGCCAGCAGCCTAGCCGGGATTAGGGAAGCGAAGCAGCCCCAGCATTTT.